This T cell receptor beta chain originates from a study of T-cell memory formation after mild COVID-19. Study at large: Largely, TCR clusters stayed within a single donor.

TCR alpha and TCR beta cDNA libraries carrying sample barcodes and UMIs came from 5'RACE with constant-segment primers. TCRdb analysed the 5' RACE reads with MiXCR anew, one entry per CDR3 protein. The repertoire holds around 190,000 distinct CDR3 sequences, with around a sixth as singletons. The CDR3 is 13 amino acids. The ends lost 7 bases at V and 8 bases at J; junction bases unmatched: 5. Germline assignment: CDR1 KGHDR and CDR2 SFDVKD. In this sample, this clonotype turned up a few times. J is TRBJ2-1 and V is TRBV24-1; 9 nucleotides line up with TRBD1. This TCR was recovered from a man younger than 30 who had mild COVID-19 (a few samples of this study predate the infection). Cell type and time point are not known. Material: PBMCs or a T cell subset sorted from them (not recorded which). The CDR3 here is CATRSWTGDEQFF. CDR3 DNA sequence: TGTGCCACCAGGTCCTGGACAGGGGATGAGCAGTTCTTC.